Presented here are 18 T cell receptor beta chains from one specimen sequenced in a study of T cells after yellow fever vaccination. Using its own MiXCR run on the 5' RACE reads, TCRdb lists one record per CDR3 protein. The top ten hold about 16% of the sample, which has about 330,000 distinct CDR3 sequences, roughly 8.3% seen once. Specimen: PBMCs, collected more than 40 days after the first yellow fever vaccination. The receptor set was obtained from a man aged 18-30 years who received the YFV17D yellow fever vaccine.

This clonotype was detected many times. V gene TRBV4-1 combines with J gene TRBJ2-1, with D perhaps matching TRBD1 (6 bases). CDR3 length: 15 residues. Between the trimmed V and J ends, which lost 4 bases and 8 bases, there was a span of 18 bases. Germline loops: CDR1 MGHRA, CDR2 YSYEKL. Here the CDR3 reads CASSPTGPRGDEQFF. The CDR3, as DNA: TGCGCCAGCAGCCCTACTGGACCCAGGGGAGATGAGCAGTTCTTC.

This clonotype has ten or more counts. V is TRBV7-2 and J is TRBJ2-5; 7 bases are shared with TRBD2. The CDR3 consists of 15 residues. Germline assignment: CDR1 SGHTA and CDR2 FQGNSA. Unmatched junction bases numbered 9, after V lost 8 bases and J lost 0 bases. The CDR3 spells CASARLAENQETQYF. CDR3 sequence (DNA): TGTGCCAGCGCGAGGCTAGCGGAAAACCAAGAGACCCAGTACTTC.

This clonotype was observed a few times. The gene calls are TRBV4-1 and TRBJ2-6; D call uncertain. CDR1 MGHRA and CDR2 YSYEKL come from the germline V gene. The CDR3 spans 17 residues. Trimming pared 1 base from V and 0 bases from J, leaving 10 bases between. The CDR3 region has the DNA TGCGCCAGCAGCCAAGCGGCTTGGAACTCTGGGGCCAACGTCCTGACTTTC. Its translation: CASSQAAWNSGANVLTF.

This sequence joins TRBV12-3 or TRBV12-4 and TRBJ2-1; D could derive from TRBD1 or TRBD2 (5 bases each). The CDR3 spans 13 residues. Between the trimmed V and J ends, which lost 1 base and 12 bases, there was a span of 13 bases. In DNA form, the CDR3 reads TGTGCCAGCAGTTTAGGAGGCCCGAGGGGGCAGTTCTTC. This encodes CASSLGGPRGQFF.

A few counts support this clonotype. This chain links TRBV6-5 with TRBJ2-7; D gene ambiguous. Germline-derived CDR1 and CDR2 are MNHEY and SVGAGI. This CDR3 has 11 residues. V was cut by 6 bases and J by 4 bases, with 7 bases left in between. Here the CDR3 reads CASRSWYEQYF. CDR3 in DNA: TGTGCCAGCAGATCGTGGTACGAGCAGTACTTC.

A single count supports this clonotype. The chain has TRBV29-1 and TRBJ2-3, with D perhaps matching TRBD1 or TRBD2 (5 bases each). The germline V gene encodes CDR1 SQVTM and CDR2 ANQGSEA. The V end was cut by 5 bases, the J end by 2 bases, with 23 bases between. This CDR3 comprises 17 residues. This CDR3 is CSVQDISGRGATDTQYF. CDR3 DNA sequence: TGCAGCGTTCAGGATATTTCGGGGAGAGGGGCCACAGATACGCAGTATTTT.

This clonotype was recorded a few times. The rearrangement links TRBV11-1 to TRBJ2-6, with no clear D. The CDR3 sequence is 21 residues long. CDR1 and CDR2 from the germline V gene are SGHAT and FQDESV (reference sequence). Trimming took off 5 bases at V and 0 bases at J, with 26 bases between the two ends. The CDR3 region has the DNA TGTGCCAGCAGCCCAAGAAGGTACCAGATACTAAGTACCTCTGGGGCCAACGTCCTGACTTTC. It yields the protein CASSPRRYQILSTSGANVLTF.

The rearrangement joins TRBV7-2 to TRBJ1-1, with D possibly TRBD1 on 6 matching bases. The CDR3 covers 14 residues. Per the germline V gene, CDR1 is SGHTA and CDR2 is FQGNSA. Trimming cost V 1 base and J 2 bases, with 8 bases left between them. CDR3 sequence (DNA): TGTGCCAGCAGCTTAGAAGGGACAAACACTGAAGCTTTCTTT. Its protein is CASSLEGTNTEAFF.

The gene calls are TRBV7-2 and TRBJ2-2, with 8 nucleotides matching TRBD2. V shed 5 bases and J 5 bases; nucleotides not matched to a gene: 13. From germline, CDR1 is SGHTA and CDR2 FQGNSA. CDR3 size: 17 residues. CDR3 sequence: CASSHRITSGGTGELFF. The CDR3 DNA sequence: TGTGCCAGCAGCCACCGGATCACTAGCGGAGGTACCGGGGAGCTGTTTTTT.

V is TRBV14 and J is TRBJ2-1; TRBD2 aligns across 10 bases. In germline, CDR1 is SGHDN, CDR2 FVKESK. V shed 0 bases and J 3 bases; nucleotides not matched to a gene: 2. The CDR3 spans 16 residues. In DNA form, the CDR3 reads TGTGCCAGCAGCCAAGATGCTAGCGGGGGCTACAATGAGCAGTTCTTC. Its translation: CASSQDASGGYNEQFF.

As concerns this clonotype: A much larger clone differs by one base, so this may be a read error. The DNA is left out, because the CDR3 cannot be placed on it with certainty; the CDR3 is given as TCRdb lists it. The chain uses TRBV21-1 and TRBJ1-2. TRBV21-1 constitutes a pseudogene. The CDR3 contains 13 residues when both ends are counted. CDR3 loop: CASSTKTVYGCTF.

The V and J genes are TRBV6-5 and TRBJ1-1, with D perhaps TRBD1 (5 bases). The V end was cut by 0 bases, the J end by 8 bases, with 19 bases between. The CDR3 consists of 16 residues. Germline V gives CDR1 MNHEY, CDR2 SVGAGI. CDR3 in amino acids: CASSYSWGGGEEEAFF. In DNA, the CDR3 is TGTGCCAGCAGTTACTCATGGGGCGGCGGAGAAGAGGAAGCTTTCTTT.

This chain uses TRBV24-1 with TRBJ1-2; D may be TRBD1 (5 bases). Trimming took off 4 bases at V and 4 bases at J, with 12 bases between the two ends. This CDR3 has 14 residues. CDR1 is KGHDR and CDR2 is SFDVKD in the germline V gene. The CDR3 DNA reads TGTGCCACCAGTGACACCGGGACGTTCTATGGCTACACCTTC. Encoded protein: CATSDTGTFYGYTF.

The chain carries TRBV6-5 and TRBJ2-7; 7 bases fit TRBD2. Per germline, CDR1 MNHEY and CDR2 SVGAGI. The trim removed 0 bases at V and 4 bases at J, leaving 9 bases unmatched. The CDR3 covers 16 residues. The CDR3 here is CASSYSNPRGGYEQYF. CDR3 bases: TGTGCCAGCAGTTACTCGAATCCCCGGGGAGGGTACGAGCAGTACTTC.

The sample holds a few counts of this clonotype. The chain combines TRBV7-6 with TRBJ1-5, with D perhaps TRBD1 (5 bases). This CDR3 comprises 14 residues. Trimming removed 4 bases from V and 2 bases from J, with 9 bases in between. CDR1 and CDR2 from the germline V gene are SGHVS and FNYEAQ. In nucleotides, the CDR3 is TGTGCCAGCAGCTCGTTGACAGGCAATCAGCCCCAGCATTTT. The encoded protein is CASSSLTGNQPQHF.

The V gene is TRBV10-3, the J gene TRBJ1-4, with 8 bases identical to TRBD1. The CDR3 length is 15 residues. The junction had 1 base not matched to a gene; V was cut back by 3 bases and J by 1 base. CDR1 is ENHRY and CDR2 is SYGVKD in the germline V gene. The chain's CDR3 is CAISETGGTNEKLFF. In DNA, the CDR3 is TGTGCCATCAGTGAAACAGGGGGAACTAATGAAAAACTGTTTTTT.

This clonotype was seen more than once but under ten times. The rearrangement joins TRBV9 to TRBJ2-7; weak D call: TRBD2 (6 bases). CDR1 and CDR2 (germline): SGDLS, YYNGEE. Trimming cost V 4 bases and J 1 base, with 12 bases left between them. The CDR3 is 14 amino acids. The CDR3 sequence is CASSTRDSSYEQYF. The CDR3 coding sequence is TGTGCCAGCAGCACCCGGGACTCTTCCTACGAGCAGTACTTC. The entire variable domain, with the rest obtained from reference TRBV9 and TRBJ2-7, is as follows: DSGVTQTPKHLITATGQRVTLRCSPRSGDLSVYWYQQSLDQGLQFLIQYYNGEERAKGNILERFSAQQFPDLHSELNLSSLELGDSALYFCASSTRDSSYEQYFGPGTRLTVT.

This clonotype was detected many times. The chain combines TRBV6-2 or TRBV6-3 with TRBJ1-1, with unresolved D. Per the germline V gene, CDR1 is MNHEY and CDR2 is SVGEGT. This CDR3 contains 13 residues. V lost 1 base, J lost 4 bases, and 7 bases lay in between. The CDR3 DNA follows: TGTGCCAGCAGTTACTGGGATTTCACTGAAGCTTTCTTT. Amino acid sequence: CASSYWDFTEAFF.